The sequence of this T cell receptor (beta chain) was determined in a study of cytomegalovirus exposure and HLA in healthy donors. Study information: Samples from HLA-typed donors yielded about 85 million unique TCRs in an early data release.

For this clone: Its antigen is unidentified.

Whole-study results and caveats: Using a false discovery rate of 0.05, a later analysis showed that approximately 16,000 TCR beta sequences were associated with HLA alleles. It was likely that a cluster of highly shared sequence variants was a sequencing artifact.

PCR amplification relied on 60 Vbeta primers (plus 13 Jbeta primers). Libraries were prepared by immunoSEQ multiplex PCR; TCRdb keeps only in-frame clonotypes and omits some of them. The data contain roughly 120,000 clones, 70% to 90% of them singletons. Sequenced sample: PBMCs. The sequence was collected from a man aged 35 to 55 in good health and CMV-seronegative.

The CDR3 bases are TGCGCCAGCAGCTTGGCGCAGGGGGCCGGGGAGCTGTTTTTT. Encoded protein: CASSLAQGAGELFF. The V gene is TRBV5-1, the J gene TRBJ2-2, with TRBD1 matching 7 bases. J was trimmed by 6 bases and V by 0 bases; bases with no gene match: 2. This CDR3 contains 14 residues. In germline, CDR1 is SGHRS, CDR2 YFSETQ.